This TCR beta chain was sequenced during a study of CD8+ T cells in alopecia areata. General study points: In lesional scalp, particularly from alopecia totalis/universalis, clonality was higher than in normal scalp.

Extracted RNA was reverse transcribed, and the resulting cDNA served as sequencing template. Method: immunoSEQ multiplex PCR; TCRdb's copy keeps in-frame clones and lacks some. The profile covers 90,000 to 100,000 clones, with less than 50% appearing a single time and about 1.5% taken by the ten largest. Trimming cost V 7 bases and J 9 bases, with 10 bases left between them. The CDR3 spans 11 residues. Germline V CDR1 and CDR2: MNHEY, SMNVEV (reference sequence). Turning to this clone: Antigen specificity is unknown.

Sequenced material: CD4+ T cells sorted from blood. The chain recombines TRBV27 with TRBJ2-1; D gene ambiguous. The clonotype was recovered from a human donor with alopecia areata. The CDR3 nucleotides are TGTGCCAGCAAAGGTTGGGCTGAGCAGTTCTTC. Protein sequence: CASKGWAEQFF.